Listed below are T cell receptor beta chains from one sample, sequenced in a study of blood T cell repertoires in COVID-19. Here immunoSEQ multiplex PCR was the method, and the copy in TCRdb shows in-frame clones only, minus some. The sample has around 200,000 clones, approximately 88% seen once; the top ten hold about 7%. Sequencing input: peripheral blood. These receptor sequences come from a woman aged 40 to 50 with COVID-19, enrolled during active disease. Each CDR3 is given with its conserved first and last residue. D genes are given only for firm matches. Clone size appears in some rows only: once, few, many, or a class for an expanded clone.

TRBJ2-7 | 18 | TRBV7-9 | TRBD2 | NA | TGTGCCAGCAGCGCCTCAGCGGGAGGACCGCCCCTTTCCTACGAGCAGTACTTC | CASSASAGGPPLSYEQYF
TRBJ1-6 | 14 | TRBV7-6 | NA | NA | TGTGCCAGCAGCTTAAAGGGCAGGGGCTCACCCCTCCACTTT | CASSLKGRGSPLHF
TRBJ2-3 | 17 | TRBV27 | NA | NA | TGTGCCAGCAGGCATTTTCCGGGACAAACTAGCACAGATACGCAGTATTTT | CASRHFPGQTSTDTQYF
TRBJ1-1 | 11 | TRBV27 | NA | NA | TGTGCCAGCCGGTCCCCCACTGAAGCTTTCTTT | CASRSPTEAFF
TRBJ2-1 | 15 | TRBV11-2 | TRBD2 | NA | TGTGCCAGCAGCTCCCGAGGCGGGAGCAACAATGAGCAGTTCTTC | CASSSRGGSNNEQFF
TRBJ1-2 | 13 | TRBV19 | NA | NA | TGTGCCAGTAGTCGGGAGACCAACTATGGCTACACCTTC | CASSRETNYGYTF
TRBJ2-5 | 12 | TRBV3-1/TRBV3-2 | NA | NA | TGTGCCAGCAGCCAAGTTTCGGAGACCCAGTACTTC | CASSQVSETQYF
TRBJ2-3 | 15 | TRBV9 | TRBD1 | NA | TGTGCCAGCAGCGAATGGGGACAGAACACAGATACGCAGTATTTT | CASSEWGQNTDTQYF
TRBJ1-4 | 13 | TRBV7-3 | NA | NA | TGTGCCAGCAGCGGAAGGCAGGGCGAAAAACTGTTTTTT | CASSGRQGEKLFF
TRBJ2-5 | 14 | TRBV6-5 | NA | NA | TGTGCCAGCAGTTACTCGAGTAGAGGAGAGACCCAGTACTTC | CASSYSSRGETQYF
TRBJ1-5 | 16 | TRBV6-1 | TRBD1 | NA | TGTGCCAGCAGTGATGGGGACAGGGCCGGGGTGGAGCCCCAGCATTTT | CASSDGDRAGVEPQHF
TRBJ1-6 | 15 | TRBV11-2 | NA | once | TGTGCCAGCAGCTTGGGGGCAGTCTATAATTCACCCCTCCACTTT | CASSLGAVYNSPLHF
TRBJ1-2 | 14 | TRBV27 | NA | once | TGTGCCAGCAGTCCCTGGTCAGGGGCCCATGGCTACACCTTC | CASSPWSGAHGYTF
TRBJ1-1 | 18 | TRBV2 | TRBD1 | NA | TGTGCCAGCACCCATGTACGGGACAGGGGAATTGTAAACACTGAAGCTTTCTTT | CASTHVRDRGIVNTEAFF
TRBJ1-6 | 16 | TRBV3-1/TRBV3-2 | NA | NA | TGTGCCAGCAGCCAAGGGCGGGGAGTTTATAATTCACCCCTCCACTTT | CASSQGRGVYNSPLHF
TRBJ1-1 | 14 | TRBV5-1 | TRBD1 | NA | TGCGCCAGCAGCTTGGCCAGGGGGACCACTGAAGCTTTCTTT | CASSLARGTTEAFF
TRBJ2-7 | 13 | TRBV9 | NA | NA | TGTGCCAGCAGCGGCGGGCGGACCTACGAGCAGTACTTC | CASSGGRTYEQYF
TRBJ2-1 | 15 | TRBV5-1 | TRBD2 | NA | TGCGCCAGCAGCTTGGGACTAGCGGAGGAGAATGAGCAGTTCTTC | CASSLGLAEENEQFF
TRBJ2-5 | 17 | TRBV27 | TRBD2 | NA | TGTGCCAGCAGTTCCCTTTTAAGCGGGATGTACCAAGAGACCCAGTACTTC | CASSSLLSGMYQETQYF
TRBJ1-5 | 16 | TRBV2 | NA | NA | TGTGCCAGCAGTGTAGGCAGGGACTATAGCAATCAGCCCCAGCATTTT | CASSVGRDYSNQPQHF
TRBJ2-5 | 17 | TRBV6-2/TRBV6-3 | TRBD2 | NA | TGTGCCAGCAGTTACTCGACTAGCGGGCTTGACCAAGAGACCCAGTACTTC | CASSYSTSGLDQETQYF
TRBJ2-7 | 17 | TRBV7-8 | TRBD2 | NA | TGTGCCAGCAGCTTGCTAACTAGCGGGAGCTTACCCTACGAGCAGTACTTC | CASSLLTSGSLPYEQYF
TRBJ1-6 | 15 | TRBV5-6 | NA | NA | TGTGCCAGCAGCTTGGAAGTAGGGGCCCCCTCACCCCTCCACTTT | CASSLEVGAPSPLHF